This TCR beta chain was sequenced during a study of T cell changes during pregnancy in multiple sclerosis. Profiled with immunoSEQ multiplex PCR; TCRdb holds only in-frame clones, not every one. Counted here are about 40,000 clones, approximately 90% occurring once; the ten biggest clones make up 0.78%. Germline V gives CDR1 MDHEN, CDR2 SYDVKM. V shed 10 bases and J shed 6 bases, with 15 bases lying between them. This CDR3 comprises 12 residues. The source was CD4+ T cells from peripheral blood mononuclear cells, collected before pregnancy. The origin of this receptor is a female donor with multiple sclerosis, enrolled in a pregnancy study. The chain joins TRBV28 to TRBJ1-1, with D perhaps matching TRBD1 (5 bases). The CDR3 DNA reads TGTGCCATTGGACGGGGGGTCGCTGAAGCTTTCTTT. Translated, it gives CAIGRGVAEAFF.